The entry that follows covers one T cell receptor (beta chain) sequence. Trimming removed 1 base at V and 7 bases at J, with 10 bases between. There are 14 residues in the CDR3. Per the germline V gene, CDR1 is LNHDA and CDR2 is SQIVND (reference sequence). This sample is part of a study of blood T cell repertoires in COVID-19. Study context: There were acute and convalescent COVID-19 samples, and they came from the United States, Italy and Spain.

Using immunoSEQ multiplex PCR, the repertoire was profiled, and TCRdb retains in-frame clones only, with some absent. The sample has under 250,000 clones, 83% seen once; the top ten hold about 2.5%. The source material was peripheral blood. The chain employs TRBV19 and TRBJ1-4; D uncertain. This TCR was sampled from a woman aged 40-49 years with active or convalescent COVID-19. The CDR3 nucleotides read TGTGCCAGTAGTATAGGCGACCAGGTTGAAAAACTGTTTTTT. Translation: CASSIGDQVEKLFF.